Detailed here is one T cell receptor beta chain. A single base separates this from a much larger clone, so it may be a read error. Described time point: newly diagnosed GD, antithyroid drugs for less than 3 months. Making the TCR library involved RNA that had been extracted from PBMCs. This specimen comes from a study of regulatory T cells in long-lasting Graves disease. Libraries of TCR beta came from iRepertoire HTBI primers plus Arm-PCR of CDR3 regions. From the multiplex PCR reads, TCRdb called clonotypes with MiXCR, one entry per CDR3 protein. The data show some 250,000 distinct CDR3 sequences, about 18% seen once. V was clipped by 1 base and J by 1 base, with 9 bases between them. The CDR3 contains 15 residues. In germline, CDR1 is MNHEY, CDR2 SVGAGI. This same sample was also taken into another study, of T cells in Graves' hyperthyroidism and ophthalmopathy. Per that paper: Stable hyperthyroidism: no ophthalmopathy progression over 18 months of follow-up. Diagnosis relied on clinical symptoms, serum thyroxine and TRAb, thyroid ultrasound and orbital computed tomography.

This chain joins TRBV6-5 and TRBJ2-3; D remains ambiguous. The sequence was obtained from a woman aged 25 to 45 with Graves disease. The sample consisted of peripheral blood mononuclear cells (PBMCs), taken at new diagnosis, from a patient treated with antithyroid drugs. The CDR3 loop reads CASSYWNPGTDTQYF. The CDR3 DNA reads as TGTGCCAGCAGTTACTGGAACCCCGGCACAGATACGCAGTATTTT.